The 4 T cell receptor beta chains presented below share a single source sample, sequenced in a study of cytomegalovirus exposure and HLA in healthy donors. The PCR employed 60 Vbeta primers together with 13 Jbeta primers. Clones were sequenced by immunoSEQ multiplex PCR, and TCRdb holds only the in-frame ones, with some missing. The table has 90,000 to 110,000 clones, approximately 72% seen once; the top ten hold roughly 2.1%. Sequenced material: PBMCs. Source of these receptors: a man aged 30-40 years in good health and CMV-seronegative.

The chain links TRBV6-5 to TRBJ1-2; TRBD1 agrees at 7 bases. This CDR3 is built from 12 residues. V shed 4 bases, J shed 6 bases, and the junction held 2 bases outside the gene matches. Germline assignment: CDR1 MNHEY and CDR2 SVGAGI. In DNA form, the CDR3 reads TGTGCCAGCAGTTCGACAGGGAATGGCTACACCTTC. As protein: CASSSTGNGYTF.

This clone was counted only a few times. The CDR3 spells CASSLKASAAYEQYF. In DNA form, the CDR3 reads TGTGCCAGCAGCTTAAAGGCTAGCGCAGCCTACGAGCAGTACTTC. The J gene is TRBJ2-7, the V gene TRBV7-9, with TRBD2 as a possible D gene (6 bases). Trimming stripped 2 bases from V and 2 bases from J, with 13 bases between. CDR1 SEHNR and CDR2 FQNEAQ come from the germline V gene (reference sequence). This CDR3 contains 15 residues.

Comments on this clone: One junction end disagrees with the germline gene, perhaps due to a read error. The same CDR3 also results from other DNA sequences found in this sample. This chain uses TRBV6-5 with TRBJ2-7, with 7 bases aligning to TRBD1. This CDR3 has 14 amino acids. The germline V gene encodes CDR1 MNHEY and CDR2 SVGAGI. CDR3: CASSRTQGEDEQYF. CDR3 nucleotide sequence: TGCGCCAGCAGTCGCACGCAGGGGGAAGACGAGCAGTACTTC.

This chain links TRBV4-3 with TRBJ2-7; 9 positions agree with TRBD2. Trimming at V came to 0 bases and at J to 4 bases, leaving 7 bases not matched to a gene. CDR3 length: 16 amino acids. The germline V gene encodes CDR1 LGHNA and CDR2 YSLEER. The CDR3: CASSQDANSGGYEQYF. The CDR3 DNA sequence: TGCGCCAGCAGCCAAGACGCGAATAGCGGGGGTTACGAGCAGTACTTC.